This T cell receptor beta chain was sequenced for a study of blood T cell repertoires in COVID-19. Overall study context: From T cells, B-cell-depleted T cells, or PBMCs came the material, which was cDNA or gDNA.

Everyone who took part was roughly 18 to 89 years old, and they came from about two dozen US areas. Measured with immunoSEQ multiplex PCR; TCRdb has only the in-frame clones, and not every one. The table lists under 350,000 clones, 86% of them singletons, with approximately 4.4% in the top ten. The sequenced material came from PBMCs or T cells enriched from blood (not recorded which). This sequence originates from a woman aged 40 to 50 with acute COVID-19.

Written as DNA, the CDR3 is TGTGCCAGCAGTCCCCGTACAGAATCCCTCTATGGCTACACCTTC. The encoded protein is CASSPRTESLYGYTF. This sequence joins TRBV27 and TRBJ1-2; D is uncertain. V was shortened by 5 bases and J by 4 bases, with 17 bases between the two germline ends. Germline CDR1 MNHEY, CDR2 SMNVEV (reference sequence). CDR3 length: 15 amino acids.